Sequencing of this T cell receptor beta chain was carried out in a study of blood T cell repertoires in COVID-19. Looking at the study overall: PBMCs, B-cell-depleted T cells, or T cells were the source of the cDNA or gDNA that made up the material.

Libraries were prepared by immunoSEQ multiplex PCR; TCRdb keeps only in-frame clonotypes and omits some of them. The repertoire holds over 120,000 clones, with around 86% as singletons. CDR1 is MNHEY, CDR2 SMNVEV, per germline (reference sequence). V trimming: 3 bases; J trimming: 7 bases; junction bases outside the gene matches: 9. CDR3 length equals 15 residues. The sequence came from a human donor in a cohort sampled during active COVID-19. The chain links TRBV27 to TRBJ2-1, with TRBD2 matching 7 bases. The material sequenced was peripheral blood. CDR3 bases: TGTGCCAGCAGTTTGTTGGGGGAGGGCCTGAATGAGCAGTTCTTC. Translated: CASSLLGEGLNEQFF.